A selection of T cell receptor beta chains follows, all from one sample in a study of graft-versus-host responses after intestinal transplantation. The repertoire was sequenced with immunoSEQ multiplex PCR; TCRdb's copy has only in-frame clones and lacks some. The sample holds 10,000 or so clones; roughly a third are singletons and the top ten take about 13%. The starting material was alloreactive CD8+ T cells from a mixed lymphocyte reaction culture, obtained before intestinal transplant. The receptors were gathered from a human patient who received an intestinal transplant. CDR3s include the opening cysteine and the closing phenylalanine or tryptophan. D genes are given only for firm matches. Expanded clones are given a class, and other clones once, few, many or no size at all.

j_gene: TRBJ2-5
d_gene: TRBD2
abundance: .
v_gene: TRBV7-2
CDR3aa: CASSYLGREEETQYF
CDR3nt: TGTGCCAGCAGTTACCTAGGGCGGGAGGAGGAGACCCAGTACTTC

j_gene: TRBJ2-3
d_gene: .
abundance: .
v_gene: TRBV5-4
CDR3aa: CASSRGPSGADTQYF
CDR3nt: TGTGCCAGCAGCCGGGGACCCTCAGGGGCAGATACGCAGTATTTT

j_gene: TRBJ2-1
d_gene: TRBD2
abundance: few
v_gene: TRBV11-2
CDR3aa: CASSQSLAGYNEQFF
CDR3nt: TGTGCCAGCAGCCAATCACTAGCGGGATACAATGAGCAGTTCTTC

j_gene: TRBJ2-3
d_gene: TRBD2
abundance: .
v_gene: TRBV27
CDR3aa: CASSSLAGGPWDTQYF
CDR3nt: TGTGCCAGCAGTTCACTAGCGGGGGGGCCGTGGGATACGCAGTATTTT

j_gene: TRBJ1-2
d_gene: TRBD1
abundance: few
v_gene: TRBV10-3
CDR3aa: CAIRETGFRYGYTF
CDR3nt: TGTGCCATCAGGGAGACAGGGTTCCGCTATGGCTACACCTTC

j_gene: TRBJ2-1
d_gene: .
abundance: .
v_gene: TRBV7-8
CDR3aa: CASSLSTSRSSYNEQFF
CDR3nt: TGTGCCAGCAGCTTATCAACTAGTCGCAGCTCCTACAATGAGCAGTTCTTC

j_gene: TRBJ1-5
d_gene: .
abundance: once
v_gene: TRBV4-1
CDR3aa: CASSQDWAAAIGQPQHF
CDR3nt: TGCGCCAGCAGCCAAGATTGGGCAGCCGCTATAGGTCAGCCCCAGCATTTT

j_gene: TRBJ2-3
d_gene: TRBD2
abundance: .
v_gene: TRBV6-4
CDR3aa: CASSEGTSGAVDTQYF
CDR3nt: TGTGCCAGCAGTGAAGGGACTAGCGGGGCGGTAGATACGCAGTATTTT

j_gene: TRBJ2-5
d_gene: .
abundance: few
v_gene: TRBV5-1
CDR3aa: CASSSTGREQYQETQYF
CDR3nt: TGCGCCAGCAGCTCGACAGGTCGGGAACAGTACCAAGAGACCCAGTACTTC

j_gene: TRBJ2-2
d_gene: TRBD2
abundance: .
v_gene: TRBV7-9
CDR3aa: CASSSVLAANTGELFF
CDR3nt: TGTGCCAGCAGCTCGGTACTAGCGGCCAACACCGGGGAGCTGTTTTTT

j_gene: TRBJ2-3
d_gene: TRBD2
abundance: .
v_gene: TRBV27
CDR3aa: CASSLLAGGLGTDTQYF
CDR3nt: TGTGCCAGCAGCTTACTAGCGGGGGGGCTCGGCACAGATACGCAGTATTTT

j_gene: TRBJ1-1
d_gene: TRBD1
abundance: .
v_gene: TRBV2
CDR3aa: CASSEWIRGKNTEAFF
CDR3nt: TGTGCCAGCAGTGAATGGATCAGGGGGAAGAACACTGAAGCTTTCTTT